Reported below is one T cell receptor (beta chain). Its matching antigen is unknown. Sequencing was performed with immunoSEQ multiplex PCR; in TCRdb, only in-frame clones are kept and a portion is missing. The repertoire holds about 130,000 clones, approximately 84% seen once, with approximately 20% in the top ten. This record belongs to a study of T cell responses to AZD1222 COVID-19 vaccine. Study conclusions and caveats: After the peak T cell response, and only then, were repertoires sampled. Mostly white British, mostly female donors; authors suggested clonal diversity may be underestimated. Nearly half of spike-specific TCRs reportedly target variant regions that are unmutated in the B.1.351 and B.1.1.7 variants.

The V gene's germline CDR1 is SGHRS and CDR2 YFSETQ. The ends were cut back, 0 bases at V and 2 bases at J, with 9 bases in the middle. This CDR3 has 14 amino acids. The receptor was derived from an adult in good health. This sample comprised peripheral blood, obtained on day 0 of AZD1222 vaccination. The V and J genes are TRBV5-1 and TRBJ2-7; D not resolved. In DNA, the CDR3 is TGCGCCAGCAGCTTGGAGGGCAGAACCTACGAGCAGTACTTC. Its translation is CASSLEGRTYEQYF.